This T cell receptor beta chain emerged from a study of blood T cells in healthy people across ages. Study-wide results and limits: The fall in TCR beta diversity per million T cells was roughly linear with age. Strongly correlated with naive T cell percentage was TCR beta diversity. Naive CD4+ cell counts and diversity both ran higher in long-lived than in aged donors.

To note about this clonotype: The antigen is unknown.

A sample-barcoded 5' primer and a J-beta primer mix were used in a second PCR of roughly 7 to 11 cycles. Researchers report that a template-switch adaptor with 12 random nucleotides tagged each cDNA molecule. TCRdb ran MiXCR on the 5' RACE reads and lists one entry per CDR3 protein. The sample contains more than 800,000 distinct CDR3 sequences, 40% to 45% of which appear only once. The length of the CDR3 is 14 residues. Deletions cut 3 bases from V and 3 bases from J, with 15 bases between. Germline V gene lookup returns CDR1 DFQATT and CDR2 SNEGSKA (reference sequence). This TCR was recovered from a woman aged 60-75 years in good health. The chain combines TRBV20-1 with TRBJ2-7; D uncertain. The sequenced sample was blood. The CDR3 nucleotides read TGCAGTGCTAGTATCCGATATCAAGACTACGAGCAGTACTTC. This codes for CSASIRYQDYEQYF.